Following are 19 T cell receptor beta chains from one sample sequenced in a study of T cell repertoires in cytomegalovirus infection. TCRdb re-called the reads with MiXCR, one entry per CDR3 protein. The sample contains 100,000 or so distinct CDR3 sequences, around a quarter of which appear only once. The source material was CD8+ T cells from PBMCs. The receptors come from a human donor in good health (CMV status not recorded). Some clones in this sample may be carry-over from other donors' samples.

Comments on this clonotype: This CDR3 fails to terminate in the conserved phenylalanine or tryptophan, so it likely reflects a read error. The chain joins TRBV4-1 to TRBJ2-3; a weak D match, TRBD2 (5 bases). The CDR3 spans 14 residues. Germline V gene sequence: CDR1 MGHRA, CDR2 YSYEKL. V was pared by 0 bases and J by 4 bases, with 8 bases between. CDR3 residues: CASSQERAADTQYS. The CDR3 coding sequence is TGCGCCAGCAGCCAAGAGAGGGCTGCAGATACGCAGTATTCT.

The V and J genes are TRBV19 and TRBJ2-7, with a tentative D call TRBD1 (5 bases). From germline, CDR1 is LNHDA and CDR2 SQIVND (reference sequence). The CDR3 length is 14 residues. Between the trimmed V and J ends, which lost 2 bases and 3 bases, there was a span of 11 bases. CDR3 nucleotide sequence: TGTGCCAGTAGTATATCCCCGCAGGGCTACGAGCAGTACTTC. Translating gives CASSISPQGYEQYF. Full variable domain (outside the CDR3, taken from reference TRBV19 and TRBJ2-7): DGGITQSPKYLFRKEGQNVTLSCEQNLNHDAMYWYRQDPGQGLRLIYYSQIVNDFQKGDIAEGYSVSREKKESFPLTVTSAQKNPTAFYLCASSISPQGYEQYFGPGTRLTVT.

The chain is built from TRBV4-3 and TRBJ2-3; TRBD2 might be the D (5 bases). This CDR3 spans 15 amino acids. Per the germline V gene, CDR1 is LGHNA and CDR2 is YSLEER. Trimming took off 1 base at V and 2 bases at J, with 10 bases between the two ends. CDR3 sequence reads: CASSQGLGVTDTQYF. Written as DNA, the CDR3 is TGCGCCAGCAGCCAAGGCCTGGGAGTCACAGATACGCAGTATTTT.

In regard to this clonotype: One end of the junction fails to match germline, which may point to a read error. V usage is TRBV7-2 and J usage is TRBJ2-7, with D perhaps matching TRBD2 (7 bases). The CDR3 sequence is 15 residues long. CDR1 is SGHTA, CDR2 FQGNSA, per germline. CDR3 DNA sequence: TGTGCCAACAGCCCCCTGCGGGGGCCCGCCTACGAGCAGTACTTC. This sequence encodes CANSPLRGPAYEQYF.

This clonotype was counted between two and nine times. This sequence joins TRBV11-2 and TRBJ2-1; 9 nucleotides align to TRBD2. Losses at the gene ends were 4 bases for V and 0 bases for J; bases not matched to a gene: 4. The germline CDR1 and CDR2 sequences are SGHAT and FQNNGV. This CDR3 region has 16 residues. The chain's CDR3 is CASSYPGLASYNEQFF. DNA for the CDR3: TGTGCCAGCAGCTATCCGGGACTAGCCTCCTACAATGAGCAGTTCTTC.

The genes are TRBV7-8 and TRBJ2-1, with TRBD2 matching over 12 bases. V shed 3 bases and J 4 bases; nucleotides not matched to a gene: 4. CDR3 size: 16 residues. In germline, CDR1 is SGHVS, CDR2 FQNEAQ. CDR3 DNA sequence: TGTGCCAGCAGCTTGCTAGCGGGGGGGCAATACAATGAGCAGTTCTTC. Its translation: CASSLLAGGQYNEQFF.

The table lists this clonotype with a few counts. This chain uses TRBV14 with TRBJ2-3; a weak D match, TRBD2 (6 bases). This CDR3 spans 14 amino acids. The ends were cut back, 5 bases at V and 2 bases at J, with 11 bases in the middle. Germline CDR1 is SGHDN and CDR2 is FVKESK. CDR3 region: CASSWTTNTDTQYF. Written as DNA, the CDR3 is TGTGCCAGCAGCTGGACTACCAACACAGATACGCAGTATTTT.

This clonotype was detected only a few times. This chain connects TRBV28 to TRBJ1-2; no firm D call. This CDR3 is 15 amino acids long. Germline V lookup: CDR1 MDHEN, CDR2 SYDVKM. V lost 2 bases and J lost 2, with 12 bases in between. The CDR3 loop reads CASSLIGGGNYGYTF. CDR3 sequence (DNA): TGTGCCAGCAGTTTAATAGGTGGAGGGAACTATGGCTACACCTTC.

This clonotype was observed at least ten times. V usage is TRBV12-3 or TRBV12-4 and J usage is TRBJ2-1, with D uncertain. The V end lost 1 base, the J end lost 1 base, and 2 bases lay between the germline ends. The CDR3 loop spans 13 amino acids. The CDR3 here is CASSLGSYNEQFF. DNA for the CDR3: TGTGCCAGCAGTTTAGGGTCCTACAATGAGCAGTTCTTC.

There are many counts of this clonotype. The DNA for the CDR3 is TGTGCCAGCAGTCACGGACCGGGGGCGGGGGTGAGCTCCTACGAGCAGTACTTC. Its translation: CASSHGPGAGVSSYEQYF. The chain combines TRBV28 with TRBJ2-7, with D possibly TRBD2 on 7 matching bases. Trimming removed 5 bases from V and 0 bases from J, with 23 bases in between. The CDR3 runs to 18 residues. Germline V lookup: CDR1 MDHEN, CDR2 SYDVKM.

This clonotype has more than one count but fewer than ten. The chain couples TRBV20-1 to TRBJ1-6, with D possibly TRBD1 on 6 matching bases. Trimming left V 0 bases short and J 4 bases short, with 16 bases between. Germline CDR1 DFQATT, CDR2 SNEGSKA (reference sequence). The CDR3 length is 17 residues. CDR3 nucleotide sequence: TGCAGTGCTAGAGATTGGGCACAGGGACCATATAATTCACCCCTCCACTTT. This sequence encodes CSARDWAQGPYNSPLHF.

CDR3 DNA sequence: TGTGCCAGCAGCGTAGCCAGCGGGGACACAGATACGCAGTATTTT. Translating gives CASSVASGDTDTQYF. The chain carries TRBV9 and TRBJ2-3; 7 positions match TRBD2. V gave up 0 bases and J gave up 2 bases; unmatched junction bases: 3. The CDR3 is 15 amino acids. CDR1 SGDLS and CDR2 YYNGEE come from the germline V gene. The entire variable domain, with the rest obtained from reference TRBV9 and TRBJ2-3, is as follows: DSGVTQTPKHLITATGQRVTLRCSPRSGDLSVYWYQQSLDQGLQFLIQYYNGEERAKGNILERFSAQQFPDLHSELNLSSLELGDSALYFCASSVASGDTDTQYFGPGTRLTVL.

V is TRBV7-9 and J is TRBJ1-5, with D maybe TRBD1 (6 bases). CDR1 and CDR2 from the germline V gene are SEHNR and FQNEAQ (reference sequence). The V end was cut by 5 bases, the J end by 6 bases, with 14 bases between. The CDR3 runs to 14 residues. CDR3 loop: CASSTLTGGQPQHF. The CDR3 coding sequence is TGTGCCAGCAGCACCTTGACAGGTGGTCAGCCCCAGCATTTT.

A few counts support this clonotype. CDR3 nucleotide sequence: TGTGCCAGCACTTGGGTACGGCCGAACACCGGGGAGCTGTTTTTT. This sequence encodes CASTWVRPNTGELFF. The chain uses TRBV6-2 or TRBV6-3 and TRBJ2-2; D is ambiguous. The ends were cut back, 7 bases at V and 0 bases at J, with 12 bases in the middle. Germline V CDR1 and CDR2: MNHEY, SVGEGT. The CDR3 sequence is 15 residues long.

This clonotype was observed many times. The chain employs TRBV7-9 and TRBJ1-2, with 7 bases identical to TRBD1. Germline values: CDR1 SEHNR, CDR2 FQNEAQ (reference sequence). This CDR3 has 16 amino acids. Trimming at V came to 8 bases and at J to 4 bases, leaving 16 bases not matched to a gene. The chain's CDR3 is CASGPFAGQGGYGYTF. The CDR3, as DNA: TGTGCCAGCGGACCTTTTGCAGGTCAGGGGGGCTATGGCTACACCTTC.

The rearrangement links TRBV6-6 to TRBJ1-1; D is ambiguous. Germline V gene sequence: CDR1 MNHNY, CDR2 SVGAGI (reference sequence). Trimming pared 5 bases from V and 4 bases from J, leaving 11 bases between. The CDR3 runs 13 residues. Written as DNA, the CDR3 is TGTGCCAGCAGTGATCTGGGGAGCACTGAAGCTTTCTTT. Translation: CASSDLGSTEAFF.

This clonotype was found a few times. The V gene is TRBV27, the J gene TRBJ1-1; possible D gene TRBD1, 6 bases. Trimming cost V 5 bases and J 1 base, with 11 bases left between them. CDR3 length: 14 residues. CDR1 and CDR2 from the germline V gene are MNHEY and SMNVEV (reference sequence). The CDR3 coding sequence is TGTGCCAGCAGTGTGGACAGTCCGAACACTGAAGCTTTCTTT. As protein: CASSVDSPNTEAFF.

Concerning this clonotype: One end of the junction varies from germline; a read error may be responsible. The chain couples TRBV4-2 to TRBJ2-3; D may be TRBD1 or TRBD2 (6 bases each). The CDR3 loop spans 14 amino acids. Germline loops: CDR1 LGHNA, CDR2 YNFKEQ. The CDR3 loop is CASSQGGGTDTQYF. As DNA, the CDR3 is TGTGCCAGCAGCCAGGGGGGCGGCACAGATACGCAGTACTTT.

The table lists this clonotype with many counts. The CDR3 DNA follows: TGTGCCAGCAACCTTGACAGGGAAATAGATAGCAATCAGCCCCAGCATTTT. Translation gives CASNLDREIDSNQPQHF. The rearrangement links TRBV28 to TRBJ1-5, with 7 bases aligning to TRBD1. With 7 bases clipped from V and 0 bases from J, the junction kept 12 bases outside the gene matches. This CDR3 spans 17 amino acids. Germline V CDR1 and CDR2: MDHEN, SYDVKM.